The entry below describes one T cell receptor beta chain. Its antigen is currently unknown. This record comes from a study of shared clonotypes between healthy human individuals. Regarding the study as a whole: Read depth was anticipated to influence clonotype sharing among donors.

Authors' data handling: Junction-only sequences produced by ImmunoSEQ had no quality scores, so filtering differed. The protocol was immunoSEQ multiplex PCR, while the TCRdb copy is restricted to in-frame clones and leaves out a portion. V and J calls and clone size are as listed in that table; D and trimming were resolved from the DNA. The data show some 450,000 clones, with 60% to 80% seen just once and 12% held by the top ten. V lost 4 bases and J lost 3, with 15 bases in between. This CDR3 is built from 15 residues. CDR1 is SGHRS and CDR2 is YFSETQ in the germline V gene. This clonotype was obtained from a woman between 40 and 55 years old in good health. Some clones in this sample may be carry-over from other donors' samples. Sequencing was done on a sample of PBMCs. This chain joins TRBV5-1 and TRBJ2-3, with D tentatively TRBD2 (6 bases). The CDR3 sequence: CASSNGPGTTDTQYF. DNA for the CDR3: TGCGCCAGCAGCAATGGTCCCGGGACTACAGATACGCAGTATTTT.